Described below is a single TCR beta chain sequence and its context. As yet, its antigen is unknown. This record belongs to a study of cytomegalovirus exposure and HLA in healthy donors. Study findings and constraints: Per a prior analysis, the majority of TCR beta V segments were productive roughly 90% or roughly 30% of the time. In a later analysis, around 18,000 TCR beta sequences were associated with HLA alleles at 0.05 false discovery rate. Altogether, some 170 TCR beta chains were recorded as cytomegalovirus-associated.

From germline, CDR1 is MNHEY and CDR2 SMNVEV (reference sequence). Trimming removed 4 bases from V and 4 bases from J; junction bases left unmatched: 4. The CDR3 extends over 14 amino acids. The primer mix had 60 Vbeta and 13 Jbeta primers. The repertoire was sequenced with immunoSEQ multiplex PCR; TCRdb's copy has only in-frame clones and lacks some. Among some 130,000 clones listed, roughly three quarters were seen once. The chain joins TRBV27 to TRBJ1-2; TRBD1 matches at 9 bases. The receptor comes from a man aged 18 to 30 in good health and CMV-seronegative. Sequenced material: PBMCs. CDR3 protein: CASSWDRDGYGYTF. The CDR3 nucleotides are TGTGCCAGCAGTTGGGACAGGGATGGCTATGGCTACACCTTC.